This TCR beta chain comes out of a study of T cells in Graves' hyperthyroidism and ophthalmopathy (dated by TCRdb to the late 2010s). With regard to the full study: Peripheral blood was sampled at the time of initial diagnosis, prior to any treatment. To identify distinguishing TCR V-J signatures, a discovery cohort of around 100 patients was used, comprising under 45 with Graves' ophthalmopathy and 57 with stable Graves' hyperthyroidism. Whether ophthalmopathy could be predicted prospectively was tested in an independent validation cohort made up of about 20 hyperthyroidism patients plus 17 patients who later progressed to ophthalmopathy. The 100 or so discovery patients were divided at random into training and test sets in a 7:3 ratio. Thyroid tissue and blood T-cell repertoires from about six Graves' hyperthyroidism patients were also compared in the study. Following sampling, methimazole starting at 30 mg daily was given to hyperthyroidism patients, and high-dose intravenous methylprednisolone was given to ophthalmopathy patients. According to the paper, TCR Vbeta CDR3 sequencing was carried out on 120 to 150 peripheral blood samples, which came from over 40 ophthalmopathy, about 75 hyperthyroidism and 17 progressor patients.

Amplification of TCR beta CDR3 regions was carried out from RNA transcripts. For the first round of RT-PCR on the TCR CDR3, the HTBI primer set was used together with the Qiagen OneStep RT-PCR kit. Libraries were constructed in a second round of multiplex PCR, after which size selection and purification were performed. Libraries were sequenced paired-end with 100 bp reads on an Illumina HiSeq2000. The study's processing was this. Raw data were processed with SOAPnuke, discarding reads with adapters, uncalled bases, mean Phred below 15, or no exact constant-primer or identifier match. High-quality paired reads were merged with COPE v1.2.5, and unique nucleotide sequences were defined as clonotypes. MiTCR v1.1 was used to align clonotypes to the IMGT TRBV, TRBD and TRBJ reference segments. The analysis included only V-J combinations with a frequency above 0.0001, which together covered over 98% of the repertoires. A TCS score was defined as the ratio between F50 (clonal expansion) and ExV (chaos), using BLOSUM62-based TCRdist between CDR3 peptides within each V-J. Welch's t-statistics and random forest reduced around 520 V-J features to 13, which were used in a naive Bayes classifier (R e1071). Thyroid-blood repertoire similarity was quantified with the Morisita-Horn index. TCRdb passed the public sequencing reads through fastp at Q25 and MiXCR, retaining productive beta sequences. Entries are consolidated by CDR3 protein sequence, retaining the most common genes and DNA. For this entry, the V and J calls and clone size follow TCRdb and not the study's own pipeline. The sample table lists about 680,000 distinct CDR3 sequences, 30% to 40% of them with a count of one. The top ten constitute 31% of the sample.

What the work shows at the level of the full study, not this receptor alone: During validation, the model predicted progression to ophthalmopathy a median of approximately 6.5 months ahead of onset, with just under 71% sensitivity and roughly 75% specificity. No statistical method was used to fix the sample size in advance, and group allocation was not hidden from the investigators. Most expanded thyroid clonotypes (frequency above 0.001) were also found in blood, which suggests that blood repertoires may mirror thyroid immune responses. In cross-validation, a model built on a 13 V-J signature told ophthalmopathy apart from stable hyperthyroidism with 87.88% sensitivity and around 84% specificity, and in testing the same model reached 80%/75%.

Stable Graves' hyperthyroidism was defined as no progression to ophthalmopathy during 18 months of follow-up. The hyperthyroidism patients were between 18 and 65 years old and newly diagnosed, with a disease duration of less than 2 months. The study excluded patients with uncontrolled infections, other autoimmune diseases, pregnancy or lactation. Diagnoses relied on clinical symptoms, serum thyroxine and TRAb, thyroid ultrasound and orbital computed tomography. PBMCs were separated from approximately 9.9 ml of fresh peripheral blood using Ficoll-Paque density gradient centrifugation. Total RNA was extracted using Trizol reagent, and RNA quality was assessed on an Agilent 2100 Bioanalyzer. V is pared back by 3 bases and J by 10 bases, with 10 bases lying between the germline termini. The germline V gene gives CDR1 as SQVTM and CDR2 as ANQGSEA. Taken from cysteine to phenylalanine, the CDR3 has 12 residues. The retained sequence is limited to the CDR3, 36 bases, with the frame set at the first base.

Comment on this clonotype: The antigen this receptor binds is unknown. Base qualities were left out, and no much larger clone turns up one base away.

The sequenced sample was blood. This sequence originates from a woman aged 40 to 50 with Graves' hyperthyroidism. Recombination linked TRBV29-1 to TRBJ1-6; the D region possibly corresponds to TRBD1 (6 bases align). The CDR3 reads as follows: CSVEQGYSPLHF. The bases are TGCAGCGTTGAGCAGGGGTACTCACCCCTCCACTTT. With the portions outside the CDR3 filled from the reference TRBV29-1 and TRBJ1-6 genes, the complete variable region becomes SAVISQKPSRDICQRGTSLTIQCQVDSQVTMMFWYRQQPGQSLTLIATANQGSEATYESGFVIDKFPISRPNLTFSTLTVSNMSPEDSSIYLCSVEQGYSPLHFGNGTRLTVT.